This T cell receptor (beta chain) was captured by sequencing in a study of human T cells and chemical hapten exposure. V lost 3 bases to trimming and J lost 7 bases, with 7 bases between them. CDR3 size: 12 residues. The germline V gene encodes CDR1 SGHAT and CDR2 FQNNGV. TCRdb itself ran the RACE reads through MiXCR, one entry per CDR3 protein. The sample has some 180,000 distinct CDR3 sequences; 20% to 25% are singletons. Time point denoted: patch test 1, 2 weeks after DPC sensitization. Treatment reported: therapeutic diphenylcyclopropenone sensitization with weekly scalp DPC. The sample here was whole blood, taken in connection with sensitization to the hapten diphenylcyclopropenone (DPC). The TCR originated in a woman between 45 and 65 years old with alopecia areata. Some clones in this sample may be carry-over from other donors' samples. J is TRBJ2-4 and V is TRBV11-2; no definite D call. CDR3 DNA: TGTGCCAGCAGCTTGAGTTCTAACATTCAGTACTTC. Protein: CASSLSSNIQYF. The full variable domain, rest sourced from reference TRBV11-2 and TRBJ2-4, is EAGVAQSPRYKIIEKRQSVAFWCNPISGHATLYWYQQILGQGPKLLIQFQNNGVVDDSQLPKDRFSAERLKGVDSTLKIQPAKLEDSAVYLCASSLSSNIQYFGAGTRLSVL.